The 4 T cell receptor beta chains below were found in one sample sequenced in a study of blood T cells in healthy people across ages. With a J-beta primer mix and a sample-barcoded 5' primer, a second PCR ran about 7 to 11 cycles. Using its own MiXCR run on the 5' RACE reads, TCRdb lists one record per CDR3 protein. The top ten clones hold about 30% of a sample with approximately 670,000 distinct CDR3 sequences, around 38% of them seen once. Sequences were obtained from blood. The receptors were sampled from a man at least 80 years old in good health.

The gene calls are TRBV11-1 and TRBJ2-5; no clear D. Looked up from germline, CDR1 is SGHAT and CDR2 is FQDESV (reference sequence). This CDR3 spans 14 amino acids. Trimming pared 5 bases from V and 2 bases from J, leaving 12 bases between. CDR3 protein: CASSVSRTQETQYF. CDR3 nucleotides: TGTGCCAGCAGCGTAAGCAGGACGCAAGAGACCCAGTACTTC.

The V call is TRBV6-2 or TRBV6-3, the J call TRBJ2-5; no firm D call. The CDR3 covers 14 residues. V lost 2 bases and J 4 bases, leaving 11 bases between the germline ends. Germline values: CDR1 MNHEY, CDR2 SVGEGT. CDR3 in DNA: TGTGCCAGCAGTTACCTTACACGGAGAGAGACCCAGTACTTC. Amino acid sequence: CASSYLTRRETQYF.

This clonotype was seen a handful of times. The gene calls are TRBV20-1 and TRBJ2-5; tentatively, D is TRBD2 (5 bases). The CDR3 runs 14 residues. CDR1 DFQATT and CDR2 SNEGSKA come from the germline V gene (reference sequence). Trimming shortened V by 1 base and J by 1 base, and 10 bases separated the two germline ends. The CDR3 DNA follows: TGCAGTGCTAGAGTTCAGGACTTCCAAGAGACCCAGTACTTC. It specifies CSARVQDFQETQYF.

This clonotype was seen ten or more times. This chain connects TRBV20-1 to TRBJ1-2; a possible D gene is TRBD1 (5 bases). Trimming cost V 6 bases and J 2 bases, with 16 bases left between them. There are 14 residues in the CDR3. Germline V gene sequence: CDR1 DFQATT, CDR2 SNEGSKA (reference sequence). The DNA for the CDR3 is TGCAGTGCAACAGACAGTTACAAAAACTATGGCTACACCTTC. It translates to CSATDSYKNYGYTF.